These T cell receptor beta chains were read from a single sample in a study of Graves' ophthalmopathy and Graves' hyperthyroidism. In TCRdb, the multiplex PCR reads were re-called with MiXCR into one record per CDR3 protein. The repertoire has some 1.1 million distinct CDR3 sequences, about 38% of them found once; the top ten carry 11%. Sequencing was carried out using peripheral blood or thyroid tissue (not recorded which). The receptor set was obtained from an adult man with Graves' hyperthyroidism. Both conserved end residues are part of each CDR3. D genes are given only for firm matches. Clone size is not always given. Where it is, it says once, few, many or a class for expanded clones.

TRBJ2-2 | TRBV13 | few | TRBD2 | CASSLPRTSYAGELFF | TGTGCCAGCAGCTTGCCTCGGACTAGCTATGCCGGGGAGCTGTTTTTT
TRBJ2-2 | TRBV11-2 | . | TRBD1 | CASRSHLSTGETGELFF | TGTGCCAGCAGAAGCCATCTATCAACAGGGGAAACCGGGGAGCTGTTTTTT
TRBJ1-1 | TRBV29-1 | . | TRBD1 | CSLQGGQGAEAFF | TGCAGCTTACAGGGGGGGCAGGGGGCTGAAGCTTTCTTT
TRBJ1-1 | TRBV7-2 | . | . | CASSPRTVWTEAFF | TGTGCCAGCAGCCCCAGGACAGTTTGGACTGAAGCTTTCTTT
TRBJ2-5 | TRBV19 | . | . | CASTDRGLALYF | TGTGCCAGTACGGACAGGGGACTAGCTCTGTACTTC
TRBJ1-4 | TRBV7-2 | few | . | CASGLAPGEKLFF | TGTGCCAGCGGCTTAGCGCCGGGCGAGAAACTGTTTTTT
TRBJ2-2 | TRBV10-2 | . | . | CASSQVWGAVPTGELFF | TGCGCCAGCAGCCAAGTATGGGGGGCGGTACCCACCGGGGAGCTGTTTTTT
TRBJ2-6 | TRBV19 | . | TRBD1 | CASSRTGDNVLTF | TGTGCCAGTAGCCGGACAGGGGATAACGTCCTGACTTTC
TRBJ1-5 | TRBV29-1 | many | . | CSVSGYQDQPQHF | TGCAGCGTCTCAGGGTATCAGGATCAGCCCCAGCATTTT
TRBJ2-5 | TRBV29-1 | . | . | CSVEDRGTQETQYF | TGCAGCGTTGAAGATCGGGGAACCCAAGAGACCCAGTACTTC
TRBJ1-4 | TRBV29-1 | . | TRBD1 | CSLGQNNEKLFF | TGCAGCTTGGGACAGAATAATGAAAAACTGTTTTTT
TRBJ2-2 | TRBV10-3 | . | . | CAISVGASNTGELFF | TGTGCCATCAGCGTGGGGGCGTCGAACACCGGGGAGCTGTTTTTT
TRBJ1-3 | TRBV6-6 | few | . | CASTRGDPENTIYF | TGTGCCAGCACAAGGGGGGATCCTGAAAACACCATATATTTT
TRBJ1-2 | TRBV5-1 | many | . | CASSLEGVYGYTF | TGCGCCAGCAGCTTGGAAGGAGTCTATGGCTACACCTTC
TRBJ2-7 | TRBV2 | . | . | CASSEAPAVYEQYF | TGTGCCAGCAGTGAGGCCCCGGCCGTATACGAGCAGTACTTC
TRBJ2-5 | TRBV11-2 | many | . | CASTSLGAYGETQYF | TGTGCCAGCACTTCCCTAGGGGCCTACGGAGAGACCCAGTACTTC
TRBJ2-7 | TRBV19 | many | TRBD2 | CASSTLAGVNEQYF | TGTGCCAGTAGCACCCTAGCGGGAGTAAACGAGCAGTACTTC
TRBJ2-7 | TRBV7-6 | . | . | CASSSPDRAQYF | TGTGCCAGCAGCTCCCCCGATAGGGCGCAGTACTTC
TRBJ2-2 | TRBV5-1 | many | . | CASSGRTGELFF | TGCGCCAGCAGCGGGCGAACCGGGGAGCTGTTTTTT
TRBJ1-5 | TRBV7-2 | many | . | CASSFKGLGQPQHF | TGTGCCAGCAGCTTCAAGGGCCTGGGTCAGCCCCAGCATTTT
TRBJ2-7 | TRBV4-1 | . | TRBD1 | CASSQDRGPGGYEQYF | TGCGCCAGCAGCCAAGATAGAGGGCCAGGGGGTTACGAGCAGTACTTC
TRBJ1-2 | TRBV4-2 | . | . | CANSRQQESNYGYTF | TGTGCCAACAGCCGACAACAGGAAAGTAACTATGGCTACACCTTC
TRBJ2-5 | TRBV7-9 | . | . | CASSSGANQPQETQYF | TGTGCCAGCAGCTCCGGAGCGAATCAGCCCCAAGAGACCCAGTACTTC
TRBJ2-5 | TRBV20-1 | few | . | CSAGTTKETQYF | TGCAGTGCCGGAACTACCAAAGAGACCCAGTACTTC
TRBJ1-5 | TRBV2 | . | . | CALGTGNQPQHF | TGTGCCTTGGGCACAGGGAATCAGCCCCAGCATTTT
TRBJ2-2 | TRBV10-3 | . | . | CAISGRGGITGELFF | TGTGCCATCAGTGGTAGAGGTGGGATCACCGGGGAGCTGTTTTTT
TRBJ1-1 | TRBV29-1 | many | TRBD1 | CSVGGQRGSLGTEAFF | TGCAGCGTTGGGGGACAGAGGGGGAGTTTAGGCACTGAAGCTTTCTTT
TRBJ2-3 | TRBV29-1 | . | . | CSVEDPRNRRDTQYF | TGCAGCGTTGAAGATCCACGGAATCGCCGCGATACGCAGTATTTT
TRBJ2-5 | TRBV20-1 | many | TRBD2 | CSAAPLAGRVETQYF | TGCAGTGCCGCCCCCCTAGCGGGGAGGGTGGAGACCCAGTACTTC
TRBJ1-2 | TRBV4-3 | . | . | CASSQDPGSRGYTF | TGCGCCAGCAGCCAAGATCCTGGTTCTAGGGGCTACACCTTC
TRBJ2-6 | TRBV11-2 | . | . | CASTSLGDGANVLTF | TGTGCCAGCACAAGTTTAGGGGACGGGGCCAACGTCCTGACTTTC
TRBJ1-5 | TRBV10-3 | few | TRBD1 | CAISPDRGYQPQHF | TGTGCCATCAGTCCCGACAGGGGCTATCAGCCCCAGCATTTT
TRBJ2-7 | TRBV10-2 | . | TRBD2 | CASSVREGAYEQYF | TGCGCCAGCAGTGTAAGGGAGGGAGCGTACGAGCAGTACTTC
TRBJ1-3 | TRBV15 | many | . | CATSRGDAGNTIYF | TGTGCCACCAGCAGAGGGGACGCGGGAAACACCATATATTTT
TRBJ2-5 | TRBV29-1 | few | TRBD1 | CSLVPGQGARQETQYF | TGCAGCCTAGTCCCGGGACAGGGGGCGCGGCAAGAGACCCAGTACTTC
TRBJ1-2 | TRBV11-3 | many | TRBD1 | CASSQGTGDVYGYTF | TGTGCCAGCAGCCAAGGGACAGGGGATGTCTATGGCTACACCTTC
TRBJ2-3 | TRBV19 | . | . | CASNTVYTDTQYF | TGTGCCAGTAATACCGTGTACACAGATACGCAGTATTTT
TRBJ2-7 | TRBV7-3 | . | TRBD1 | CASSQLRQGPYYEQYF | TGTGCCAGCAGTCAACTCCGACAGGGACCCTACTACGAGCAGTACTTC
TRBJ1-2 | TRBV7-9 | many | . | CASSLEARRGYTF | TGTGCCAGCAGCTTAGAGGCCCGGCGCGGCTACACCTTC
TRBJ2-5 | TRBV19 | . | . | CASSIGRLQGRRETQYF | TGTGCCAGTAGTATCGGAAGGCTCCAGGGGCGCCGAGAGACCCAGTACTTC
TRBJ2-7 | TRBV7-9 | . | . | CASTPPGSYEQYF | TGTGCCAGCACCCCCCCGGGATCCTACGAGCAGTACTTC
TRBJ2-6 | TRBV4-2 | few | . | CASSQGGVAGANVLTF | TGTGCCAGCAGCCAAGGGGGAGTTGCTGGGGCCAACGTCCTGACTTTC
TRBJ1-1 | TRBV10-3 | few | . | CAISDGDHGAFF | TGTGCCATCAGTGATGGAGATCACGGAGCTTTCTTT
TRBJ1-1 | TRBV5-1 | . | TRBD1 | CASSLEPGGYDTEAFF | TGCGCCAGCAGCTTGGAGCCAGGGGGTTATGACACTGAAGCTTTCTTT
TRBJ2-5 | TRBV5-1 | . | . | CASYEGETQYF | TGCGCCAGTTACGAAGGGGAGACCCAGTACTTC
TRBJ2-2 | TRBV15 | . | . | CAGSLGLRELFF | TGTGCCGGCAGCTTAGGGCTCCGGGAGCTGTTTTTT
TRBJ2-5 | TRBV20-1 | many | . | CSALQGDETQYF | TGCAGTGCCCTACAGGGAGATGAGACCCAGTACTTC
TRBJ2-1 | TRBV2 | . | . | CASSENKQFF | TGTGCCAGCAGTGAAAACAAGCAGTTCTTC
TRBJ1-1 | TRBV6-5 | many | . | CASSSYGGNTEAFF | TGTGCCAGCAGTTCGTATGGAGGGAATACTGAAGCTTTCTTT
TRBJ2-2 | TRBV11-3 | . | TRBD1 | CASSKQGENFPGELFF | TGTGCCAGCAGCAAACAGGGGGAAAACTTTCCCGGGGAGCTGTTTTTT
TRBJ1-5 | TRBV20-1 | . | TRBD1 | CSARAEGQGNQPQHF | TGCAGTGCTAGAGCCGAGGGACAGGGCAATCAGCCCCAGCATTTT
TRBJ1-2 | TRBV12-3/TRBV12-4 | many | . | CASSLTARNYGYTF | TGTGCCAGCAGTTTGACGGCCAGAAACTATGGCTACACCTTC
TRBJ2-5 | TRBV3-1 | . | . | CASSPNSGYSYETQYF | TGTGCCAGCAGCCCCAACTCAGGGTATAGCTATGAGACCCAGTACTTC
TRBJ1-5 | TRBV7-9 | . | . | CASSPEDQPQHF | TGCGCCAGCAGCCCAGAAGATCAGCCCCAGCATTTT
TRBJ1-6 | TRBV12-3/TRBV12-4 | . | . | CASTAGGYSPLHF | TGTGCCAGCACCGCGGGGGGATATTCACCCCTCCACTTT
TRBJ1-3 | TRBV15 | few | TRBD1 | CATSSTLTGEGNTIYF | TGTGCCACCAGCAGTACCTTGACAGGGGAAGGAAACACCATATATTTT
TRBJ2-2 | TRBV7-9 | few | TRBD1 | CASSSSPGGPNTGELFF | TGTGCCAGCAGCTCGAGCCCAGGGGGACCAAACACCGGGGAGCTGTTTTTT
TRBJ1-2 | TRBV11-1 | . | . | CASSLGRRQSSGYTF | TGTGCCAGCAGCTTAGGCCGCCGACAGAGTTCTGGCTACACCTTC
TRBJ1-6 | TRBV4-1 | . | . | CASSQQGISPLHF | TGCGCCAGCAGCCAGCAGGGTATTTCACCCCTCCACTTT
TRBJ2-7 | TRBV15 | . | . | CATSRHSSSYEQYF | TGTGCCACCAGCAGACATAGTTCTAGCTACGAGCAGTACTTC